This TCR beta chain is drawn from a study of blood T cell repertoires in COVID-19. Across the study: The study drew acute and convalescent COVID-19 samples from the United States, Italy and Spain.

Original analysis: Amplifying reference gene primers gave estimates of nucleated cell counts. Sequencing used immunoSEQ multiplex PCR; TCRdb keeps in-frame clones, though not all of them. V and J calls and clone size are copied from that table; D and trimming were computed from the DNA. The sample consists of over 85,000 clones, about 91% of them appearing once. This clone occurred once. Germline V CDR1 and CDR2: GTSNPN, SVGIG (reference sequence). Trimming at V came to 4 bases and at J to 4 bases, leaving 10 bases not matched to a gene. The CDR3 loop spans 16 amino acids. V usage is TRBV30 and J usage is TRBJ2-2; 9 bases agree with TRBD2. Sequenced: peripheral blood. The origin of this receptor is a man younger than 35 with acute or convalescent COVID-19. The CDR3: CAWNGVAGASTGELFF. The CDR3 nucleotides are TGTGCCTGGAACGGAGTAGCGGGGGCCAGCACCGGGGAGCTGTTTTTT.